These 29 T cell receptor beta chains were sequenced from one sample in a study of blood T cells in healthy people across ages (dated by TCRdb to between 2014 and 2016). Library prep was done by 5' RACE. The sequencer listed for this sample is Illumina HiSeq 2500. A second PCR of about 6 to 12 cycles was performed with a sample-barcoded 5' primer and a J-beta primer mix. The public sequencing data were trimmed at Q25 with fastp and processed into clonotypes with MiXCR by TCRdb, which kept only in-frame beta chains. Each entry is one CDR3 protein sequence, shown with its most common DNA and genes. The sample has over 600,000 distinct CDR3 sequences on record, approximately 60% of them singletons. Roughly 25% of the sample comes from the top ten. Sequencing used blood. These receptors were collected from a man between 40 and 49 years old in good health.

The chain recombines TRBV28 with TRBJ1-6; unclear D gene. The CDR3 totals 18 residues. Germline CDR1 and CDR2: MDHEN and SYDVKM. Trimming took 6 bases from V and 1 from J, leaving 19 bases between them. The CDR3 reads CASSPSEGLGSYNSPLHF. Here the CDR3 DNA reads TGTGCCAGCAGCCCTTCGGAGGGCCTCGGGTCCTATAATTCACCCCTCCACTTT.

This sequence joins TRBV29-1 and TRBJ2-1; D is unresolved. CDR3 length equals 12 residues. V was cut by 4 bases and J by 6 bases, with 10 bases left in between. Germline loops: CDR1 SQVTM, CDR2 ANQGSEA. CDR3 sequence reads: CSVGPQGNEQFF. The DNA of the CDR3 is TGCAGCGTTGGGCCTCAAGGCAATGAGCAGTTCTTC.

Details on this clonotype: A much bigger clone sits one base away, suggesting this may be a read error. The J gene is TRBJ2-5, the V gene TRBV11-2; TRBD2 matches at 9 bases. The CDR3 extends over 14 amino acids. V gave up 5 bases and J gave up 3 bases; unmatched junction bases: 4. The V gene's germline CDR1 is SGHAT and CDR2 FQNNGV. The CDR3 nucleotides read TGTGCCAGCAGCGTGAGACTAGCGGAAGAGACCCAGTACTTC. Translated: CASSVRLAEETQYF. Drawing the rest from reference TRBV11-2 and TRBJ2-5, the complete variable domain is EAGVAQSPRYKIIEKRQSVAFWCNPISGHATLYWYQQILGQGPKLLIQFQNNGVVDDSQLPKDRFSAERLKGVDSTLKIQPAKLEDSAVYLCASSVRLAEETQYFGPGTRLLVL.

This clonotype was observed once. This rearrangement joins TRBV2 to TRBJ2-3, with D tentatively TRBD1 or TRBD2 (5 bases each). Germline assignment: CDR1 SNHLY and CDR2 FYNNEI. CDR3 length equals 14 residues. Trimming shortened V by 3 bases and J by 7 bases, and 14 bases separated the two germline ends. The chain's CDR3 is CASSDGEGRNTQYF. CDR3 DNA: TGTGCCAGCAGTGATGGAGAGGGACGGAATACGCAGTATTTT.

V is TRBV29-1 and J is TRBJ2-1; perhaps TRBD2 as D (6 bases). This CDR3 contains 17 residues. Germline CDR1 SQVTM, CDR2 ANQGSEA. Trimming cost V 6 bases and J 2 bases, with 23 bases left between them. This CDR3 is CSVKAISGESPYNEQFF. In nucleotides, the CDR3 is TGCAGCGTAAAAGCAATCTCGGGGGAGAGCCCCTACAATGAGCAGTTCTTC.

The CDR3 protein is CSARGDDGVSAQETQYF. CDR3 in DNA: TGCAGTGCTAGAGGGGACGACGGGGTATCCGCACAAGAGACCCAGTACTTC. The chain joins TRBV20-1 to TRBJ2-5; either TRBD1 or TRBD2 may supply D (5 bases each). The CDR3 runs to 17 residues. V lost 1 base, J lost 2 bases, and 20 bases lay in between. The germline gives CDR1 DFQATT, CDR2 SNEGSKA (reference sequence).

V is TRBV20-1 and J is TRBJ2-1; 16 bases align to TRBD2. The CDR3 covers 16 residues. V lost 6 bases, J lost 6 bases, and 8 bases stayed unmatched. Germline V gene data show CDR1 as DFQATT and CDR2 as SNEGSKA (reference sequence). The CDR3 DNA reads TGCAGTGCCCCCGGGACTAGCGGGAGGGCCTCCAATGAGCAGTTCTTC. Protein product: CSAPGTSGRASNEQFF.

The rearrangement uses TRBV25-1 and TRBJ2-7, with 9 bases fitting TRBD1. From germline, CDR1 is MGHDK and CDR2 SYGVNS. The length of the CDR3 is 14 residues. J was trimmed by 5 bases and V by 2 bases; bases with no gene match: 4. The CDR3 protein is CASSEPQGAHEQYF. The CDR3 bases are TGTGCCAGCAGTGAACCACAGGGGGCCCACGAGCAGTACTTC.

The rearrangement links TRBV7-2 to TRBJ1-1, with 7 bases identical to TRBD1. The CDR3 totals 15 residues. The germline CDR1 and CDR2 sequences are SGHTA and FQGNSA. Germline trimming cut 4 bases from V and 0 bases from J; bases unmatched to any gene: 5. CDR3 residues: CASSSNRGVNTEAFF. The CDR3 DNA reads as TGTGCCAGCAGCTCGAACAGGGGCGTGAACACTGAAGCTTTCTTT.

The V call is TRBV20-1, the J call TRBJ2-5; D is unclear. Germline V lookup: CDR1 DFQATT, CDR2 SNEGSKA (reference sequence). CDR3 length: 13 residues. V was cut by 2 bases and J by 1 base, with 8 bases left in between. The CDR3 is CSARYSGQETQYF. The CDR3 DNA sequence: TGCAGTGCTAGATATAGTGGCCAAGAGACCCAGTACTTC.

This rearrangement joins TRBV3-1 to TRBJ2-1; D not certain. The germline V gene has CDR1 LGHDT and CDR2 YNNKEL (reference sequence). V was clipped by 1 base and J by 6 bases, with 13 bases between them. This CDR3 is built from 15 residues. CDR3 nucleotide sequence: TGTGCCAGCAGCCAAGTGTTACAGTTGGGCAATGAGCAGTTCTTC. Amino acids: CASSQVLQLGNEQFF.

The CDR3 loop is CASSQGSWAGVLAKNIQYF. CDR3 sequence (DNA): TGTGCCAGCAGCCAGGGGTCTTGGGCGGGGGTACTAGCCAAAAACATTCAGTACTTC. The chain links TRBV27 to TRBJ2-4; possible D gene TRBD2, 7 bases. Per the germline V gene, CDR1 is MNHEY and CDR2 is SMNVEV (reference sequence). This CDR3 region has 19 residues. The V end was cut by 6 bases, the J end by 0 bases, with 24 bases between.

The rearrangement joins TRBV12-3 or TRBV12-4 to TRBJ2-7, with D perhaps TRBD2 (6 bases). Trimming pared 7 bases from V and 3 bases from J, leaving 13 bases between. The CDR3 runs 13 residues. For the CDR3, the DNA is TGTGCCAGCAACCCCGGGACTCGCTACGAGCAGTACTTC. Protein sequence: CASNPGTRYEQYF.

The chain recombines TRBV10-3 with TRBJ1-5; unclear D gene. V lost 4 bases to trimming and J lost 3 bases, with 16 bases between them. The CDR3 spans 16 residues. The germline V gene encodes CDR1 ENHRY and CDR2 SYGVKD. The CDR3: CAISGRTSYPNQPQHF. CDR3 nucleotides: TGTGCCATCAGTGGCAGGACTTCATATCCCAATCAGCCCCAGCATTTT.

CDR3 region: CASSAPQGQTVNSPLHF. In nucleotides, the CDR3 is TGTGCCAGCAGCGCACCGCAGGGTCAGACGGTGAATTCACCCCTCCACTTT. V and J are TRBV7-9 and TRBJ1-6; D possibly corresponds to TRBD1 (5 bases). V dropped 5 bases and J dropped 7 bases, with 21 bases sitting between them. The CDR3 runs to 17 residues. Germline CDR1 SEHNR, CDR2 FQNEAQ (reference sequence).

DNA of the CDR3: TGTGCCAGCAGTAACAGGGGGCTTACCTCCTTTCGCCGTGGCTACACCTTC. Translated, it gives CASSNRGLTSFRRGYTF. The genes are TRBV28 and TRBJ1-2; 9 bases line up with TRBD1. The CDR3 length is 17 residues. Germline V gene lookup returns CDR1 MDHEN and CDR2 SYDVKM. V lost 5 bases to trimming and J lost 7 bases; unmatched junction nucleotides: 17.

This clonotype occurred a few times. The V call is TRBV4-2, the J call TRBJ2-7, with 14 bases aligning to TRBD2. Germline CDR1 is LGHNA and CDR2 is YNFKEQ. This CDR3 region has 22 residues. After removal of 5 bases from V and 2 bases from J, the junction contained 23 bases not matched to a gene. The CDR3 sequence is CASSEGTGGGGLAGGFTYEQYF. The CDR3 DNA sequence: TGTGCCAGCAGCGAAGGGACAGGGGGCGGTGGACTAGCGGGAGGATTCACCTACGAGCAGTACTTC.

The chain uses TRBV7-2 and TRBJ2-7, with D possibly matching TRBD2 (6 bases). Trimming removed 2 bases from V and 3 bases from J, with 17 bases in between. Germline V lookup: CDR1 SGHTA, CDR2 FQGNSA. The CDR3 totals 16 residues. The CDR3 DNA sequence: TGTGCCAGCAGCTTATTCTTCTCGCGGGATGGCTACGAGCAGTACTTC. Its translation: CASSLFFSRDGYEQYF. Variable domain in full (rest from reference TRBV7-2 and TRBJ2-7): GAGVSQSPSNKVTEKGKDVELRCDPISGHTALYWYRQSLGQGLEFLIYFQGNSAPDKSGLPSDRFSAERTGGSVSTLTIQRTQQEDSAVYLCASSLFFSRDGYEQYFGPGTRLTVT.

V and J are TRBV14 and TRBJ2-4, with 7 positions matching TRBD1. Near its end, the DNA agrees better with TRBJ2-7, so the J call may be wrong. The V gene's germline CDR1 is SGHDN and CDR2 FVKESK. The CDR3 has 16 amino acids. As DNA, the CDR3 is TGTGCCAGCAGCCAAGTTTTCGGCCAGGGGGACTACGAGCAGTACTTC. It codes for CASSQVFGQGDYEQYF.

The chain couples TRBV6-2 or TRBV6-3 to TRBJ2-5; possibly TRBD1 or TRBD2 for D (5 bases each). Germline V gives CDR1 MNHEY, CDR2 SVGEGT. The CDR3 length is 14 residues. V lost 7 bases and J lost 10, with 22 bases in between. CDR3 in amino acids: CASKQGALDRGQYF. For the CDR3, the DNA is TGTGCCAGCAAGCAGGGAGCCCTCGACCGTGGCCAGTACTTC.

The V call is TRBV25-1, the J call TRBJ2-1; D remains unclear. The CDR3 is 18 amino acids. CDR1 is MGHDK, CDR2 SYGVNS, per germline. V lost 3 bases to trimming and J lost 0 bases, with 18 bases between them. The CDR3 loop is CASSDSGGRSSSYNEQFF. In DNA, the CDR3 is TGTGCCAGCAGTGACTCTGGCGGCCGGTCAAGCTCCTACAATGAGCAGTTCTTC.

This sequence joins TRBV10-3 and TRBJ2-7, with 9 bases matching TRBD1. The length of the CDR3 is 14 residues. Germline lookup yields CDR1 ENHRY and CDR2 SYGVKD. V lost 4 bases, J lost 2 bases, and 3 bases stayed unmatched. CDR3 nucleotide sequence: TGTGCCATCAGTGTGGGACAGGGCACCTACGAGCAGTACTTC. Protein sequence: CAISVGQGTYEQYF.

The rearrangement links TRBV12-3 or TRBV12-4 to TRBJ1-1; D is uncertain. V shed 5 bases and J shed 8 bases, with 21 bases lying between them. CDR3 length: 15 amino acids. CDR3 loop: CASSNPPGTSWEAFF. As DNA, the CDR3 is TGTGCCAGCAGTAACCCCCCGGGCACAAGTTGGGAAGCTTTCTTT.

The rearrangement uses TRBV7-2 and TRBJ2-7, with 9 bases matching TRBD1. V dropped 5 bases and J dropped 5; count of bases not matched to a gene: 10. Germline assignment: CDR1 SGHTA and CDR2 FQGNSA. This CDR3 is built from 15 residues. The CDR3 sequence is CASSIGQGRHDEQYF. The CDR3 bases are TGTGCCAGCAGCATAGGACAGGGGAGGCATGACGAGCAGTACTTC.

The chain couples TRBV27 to TRBJ2-7, with D perhaps matching TRBD2 (6 bases). Looked up from germline, CDR1 is MNHEY and CDR2 is SMNVEV (reference sequence). With 8 bases removed from V and 6 bases from J, the gap between germline ends came to 17 bases. There are 13 residues in the CDR3. CDR3 region: CASGTGGRGEQYF. In nucleotides, the CDR3 is TGTGCCAGCGGAACCGGGGGTCGAGGCGAGCAGTACTTC.

The DNA of the CDR3 is TGTGCCATCAGTGAAGGAAAGGCAGGGCCCGGCGAGCAGTACTTC. Translating it yields CAISEGKAGPGEQYF. The chain has TRBV10-3 and TRBJ2-7; D might be TRBD1 (5 bases). The germline CDR1 and CDR2 sequences are ENHRY and SYGVKD. Trimming removed 3 bases from V and 6 bases from J, with 18 bases in between. This CDR3 region has 15 residues.

This clonotype turned up a few times. J is TRBJ1-5 and V is TRBV11-1; 7 nucleotides match TRBD1. The CDR3 runs 13 residues. The germline V gene has CDR1 SGHAT and CDR2 FQDESV (reference sequence). The junction had 4 bases not matched to a gene; V was cut back by 4 bases and J by 7 bases. CDR3 sequence reads: CASSSGGLQPQHF. CDR3 nucleotides: TGTGCCAGCAGCTCAGGGGGTTTGCAGCCCCAGCATTTT.

This clonotype was recorded many times. The rearrangement joins TRBV28 to TRBJ2-3; D unresolved. This CDR3 region has 10 residues. The germline V gene has CDR1 MDHEN and CDR2 SYDVKM. Trimming took 3 bases from V and 8 from J, leaving 3 bases between them. In DNA, the CDR3 is TGTGCCAGCAGTTTGGGTACGCAGTATTTT. It encodes CASSLGTQYF.

This clonotype was counted a few times. The chain is built from TRBV7-8 and TRBJ2-5, with 7 bases lining up with TRBD2. V shed 5 bases, J shed 6 bases, and the junction held 6 bases outside the gene matches. From germline, CDR1 is SGHVS and CDR2 FQNEAQ. The length of the CDR3 is 13 residues. CDR3 DNA sequence: TGTGCCAGCAGCACATCGGGGGGTCAGACCCAGTACTTC. Its translation: CASSTSGGQTQYF.